The clone carrying this TCR beta chain was seen more than once but under ten times. The antigen is undetermined. Time point: persistent/refractory GD, antithyroid drugs over 5 years with positive TRAb. With RNA extracted from PBMCs as input, the TCR library was made. Assembly of TCR beta libraries relied on iRepertoire HTBI primers together with Arm-PCR of CDR3 regions. In TCRdb, the multiplex PCR reads were re-called with MiXCR into one record per CDR3 protein. The table lists under 500,000 distinct CDR3 sequences, less than 25% of them singletons, with 6.5% to 8% in the top ten. The sample belongs to a study of regulatory T cells in long-lasting Graves disease. The overall study: Patients met the persistent Graves' disease definition after over 5 years of antithyroid drugs with positive TSH receptor antibodies.

Germline V CDR1 and CDR2: MDHEN, SYDVKM. The CDR3 runs 18 residues. Trimming at V came to 3 bases and at J to 0 bases, leaving 10 bases not matched to a gene. Notes on the study in general: Persistent patients shared more public clonotypes (around 2,500) than new patients (more than 900).

The V gene is TRBV28, the J gene TRBJ2-7; 11 bases fit TRBD2. The input for sequencing was peripheral blood mononuclear cells (PBMCs), taken when the disease was refractory, from a patient treated with antithyroid drugs. The TCR sequence derives from a female donor with Graves disease. The CDR3 bases are TGTGCCAGCAGTTTGAATTTGGGACTAGCGGTCTCCTCCTACGAGCAGTACTTC. It yields the protein CASSLNLGLAVSSYEQYF.